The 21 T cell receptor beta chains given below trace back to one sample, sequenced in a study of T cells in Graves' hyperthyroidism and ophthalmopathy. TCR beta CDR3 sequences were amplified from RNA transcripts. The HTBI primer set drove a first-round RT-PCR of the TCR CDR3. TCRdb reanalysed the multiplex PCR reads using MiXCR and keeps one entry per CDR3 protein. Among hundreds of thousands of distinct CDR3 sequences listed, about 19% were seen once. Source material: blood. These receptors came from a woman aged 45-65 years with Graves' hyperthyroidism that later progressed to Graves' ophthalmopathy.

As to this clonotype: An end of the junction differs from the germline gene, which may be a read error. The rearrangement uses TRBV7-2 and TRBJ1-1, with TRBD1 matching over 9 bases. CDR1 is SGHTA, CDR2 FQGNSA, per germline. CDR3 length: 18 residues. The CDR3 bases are TGTGCCAGCAGCCTAAGGGGACAGGGTTACGTCGGGGACACTGAAGCTTCCTTT. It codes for CASSLRGQGYVGDTEASF. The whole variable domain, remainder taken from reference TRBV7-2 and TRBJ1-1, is GAGVSQSPSNKVTEKGKDVELRCDPISGHTALYWYRQSLGQGLEFLIYFQGNSAPDKSGLPSDRFSAERTGGSVSTLTIQRTQQEDSAVYLCASSLRGQGYVGDTEASFGQGTRLTVV.

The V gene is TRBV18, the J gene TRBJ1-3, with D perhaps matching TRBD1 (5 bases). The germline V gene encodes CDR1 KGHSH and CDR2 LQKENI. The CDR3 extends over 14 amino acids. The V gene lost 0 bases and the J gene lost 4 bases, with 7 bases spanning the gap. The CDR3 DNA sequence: TGTGCCAGCTCACCACCGACAGCCGGAAACACCATATATTTT. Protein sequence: CASSPPTAGNTIYF.

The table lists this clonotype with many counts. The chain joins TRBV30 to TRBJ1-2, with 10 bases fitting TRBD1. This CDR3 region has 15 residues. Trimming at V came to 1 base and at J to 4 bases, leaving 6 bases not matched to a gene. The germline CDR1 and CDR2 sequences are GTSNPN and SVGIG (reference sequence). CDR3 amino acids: CAWSEGQGFVYGYTF. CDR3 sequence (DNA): TGTGCCTGGAGTGAGGGACAGGGGTTCGTCTATGGCTACACCTTC.

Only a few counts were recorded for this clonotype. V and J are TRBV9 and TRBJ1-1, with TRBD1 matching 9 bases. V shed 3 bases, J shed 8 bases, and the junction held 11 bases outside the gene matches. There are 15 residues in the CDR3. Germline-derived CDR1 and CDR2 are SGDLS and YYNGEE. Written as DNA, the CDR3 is TGTGCCAGCAGCGCGGGGGACAGGGAGGGACTGGAAGCTTTCTTT. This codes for CASSAGDREGLEAFF.

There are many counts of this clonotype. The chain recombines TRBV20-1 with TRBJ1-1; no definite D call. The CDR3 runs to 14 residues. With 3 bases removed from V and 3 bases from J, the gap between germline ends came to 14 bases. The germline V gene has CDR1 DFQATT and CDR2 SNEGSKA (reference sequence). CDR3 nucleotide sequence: TGCAGTGCTAGGACGGTCTATGGTTACACTGAAGCTTTCTTT. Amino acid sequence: CSARTVYGYTEAFF.

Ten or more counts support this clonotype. Here the CDR3 reads CASSLDRVSNQPQHF. CDR3 nucleotides: TGTGCCAGCAGCCTCGACAGGGTGAGCAATCAGCCCCAGCATTTT. The rearrangement joins TRBV12-3 or TRBV12-4 to TRBJ1-5, with 7 positions matching TRBD1. This CDR3 spans 15 amino acids. Unmatched junction bases numbered 6, after V lost 6 bases and J lost 1 base.

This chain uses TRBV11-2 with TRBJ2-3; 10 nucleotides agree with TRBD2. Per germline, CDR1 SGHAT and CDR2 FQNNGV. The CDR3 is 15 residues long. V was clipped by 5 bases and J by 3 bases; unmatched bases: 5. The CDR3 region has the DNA TGTGCCAGCAGCCCCGGACTAGCGGTTACAGATACGCAGTATTTT. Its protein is CASSPGLAVTDTQYF.

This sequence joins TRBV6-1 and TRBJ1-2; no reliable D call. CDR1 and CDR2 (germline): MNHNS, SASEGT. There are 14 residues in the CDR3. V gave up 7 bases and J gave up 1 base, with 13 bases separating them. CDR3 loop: CASTPLGRNYGYTF. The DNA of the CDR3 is TGTGCCAGCACCCCACTGGGCCGTAACTATGGCTACACCTTC.

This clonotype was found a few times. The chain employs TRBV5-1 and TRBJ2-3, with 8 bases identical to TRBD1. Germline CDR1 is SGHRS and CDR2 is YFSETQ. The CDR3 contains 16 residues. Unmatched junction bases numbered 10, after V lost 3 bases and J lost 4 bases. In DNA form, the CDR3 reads TGCGCCAGCAGCTCTTTGGACAGGGAGCTGTCAGATACGCAGTATTTT. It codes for CASSSLDRELSDTQYF.

Here the CDR3 reads CASSLFTGFGLFF. As DNA, the CDR3 is TGTGCCAGCAGCCTGTTTACGGGCTTTGGACTGTTTTTT. The chain is built from TRBV5-8 and TRBJ2-2; D ambiguous. From germline, CDR1 is SGHTS and CDR2 YDEGEE. The CDR3 spans 13 residues. Trimming cost V 4 bases and J 14 bases, with 18 bases left between them.

CDR3 sequence: CASSSQGARFGEQFF. In nucleotides, the CDR3 is TGTGCCAGCAGCTCACAGGGGGCTAGATTCGGTGAGCAGTTCTTC. The chain recombines TRBV7-2 with TRBJ2-1; 9 bases fit TRBD1. Germline loops: CDR1 SGHTA, CDR2 FQGNSA. V lost 4 bases to trimming and J lost 9 bases; unmatched junction nucleotides: 10. CDR3 length equals 15 residues.

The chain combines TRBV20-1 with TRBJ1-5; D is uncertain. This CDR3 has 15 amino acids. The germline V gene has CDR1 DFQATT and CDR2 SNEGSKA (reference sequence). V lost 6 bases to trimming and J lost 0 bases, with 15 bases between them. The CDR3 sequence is CSAGTQESSNQPQHF. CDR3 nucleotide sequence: TGCAGTGCGGGTACCCAGGAATCTAGCAATCAGCCCCAGCATTTT.

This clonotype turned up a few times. The CDR3 nucleotides are TGTGCCAGCAGCAAATCAGGGGGCCTCAGCAATCAGCCCCAGCATTTT. This translates into CASSKSGGLSNQPQHF. V usage is TRBV12-3 or TRBV12-4 and J usage is TRBJ1-5, with TRBD1 matching over 8 bases. V gave up 6 bases and J gave up 1 base; unmatched junction bases: 8. The CDR3 is 16 residues long.

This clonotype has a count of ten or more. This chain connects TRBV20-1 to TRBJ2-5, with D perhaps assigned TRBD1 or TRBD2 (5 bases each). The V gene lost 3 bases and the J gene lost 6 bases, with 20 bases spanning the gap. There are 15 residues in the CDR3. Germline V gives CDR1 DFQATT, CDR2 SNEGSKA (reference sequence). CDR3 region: CSARGPKKFEQTQYF. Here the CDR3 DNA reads TGCAGTGCTAGGGGACCGAAAAAATTCGAGCAGACCCAGTACTTC.

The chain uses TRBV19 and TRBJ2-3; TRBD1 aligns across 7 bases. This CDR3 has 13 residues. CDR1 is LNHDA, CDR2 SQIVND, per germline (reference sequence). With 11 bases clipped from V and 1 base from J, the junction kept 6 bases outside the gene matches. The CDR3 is CACADRGTDTQYF. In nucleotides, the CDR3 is TGTGCCTGCGCCGACAGGGGCACAGATACGCAGTATTTT. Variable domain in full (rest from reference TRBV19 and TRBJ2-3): DGGITQSPKYLFRKEGQNVTLSCEQNLNHDAMYWYRQDPGQGLRLIYYSQIVNDFQKGDIAEGYSVSREKKESFPLTVTSAQKNPTAFYLCACADRGTDTQYFGPGTRLTVL.

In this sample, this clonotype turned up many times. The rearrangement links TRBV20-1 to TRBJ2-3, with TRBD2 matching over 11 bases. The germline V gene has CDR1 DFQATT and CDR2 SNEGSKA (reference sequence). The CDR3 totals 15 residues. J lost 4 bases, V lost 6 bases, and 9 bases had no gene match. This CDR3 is CSAPVAGGIADTQYF. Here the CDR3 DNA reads TGCAGTGCCCCCGTAGCGGGAGGGATCGCAGATACGCAGTATTTT.

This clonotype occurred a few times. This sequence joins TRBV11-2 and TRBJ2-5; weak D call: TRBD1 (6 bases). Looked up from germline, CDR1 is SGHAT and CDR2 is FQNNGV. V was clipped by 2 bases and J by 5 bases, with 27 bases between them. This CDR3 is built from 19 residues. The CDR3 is CASSLRRKAKTGKGETQYF. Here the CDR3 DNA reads TGTGCCAGCAGCTTAAGGAGAAAAGCTAAAACAGGGAAAGGGGAGACCCAGTACTTC.

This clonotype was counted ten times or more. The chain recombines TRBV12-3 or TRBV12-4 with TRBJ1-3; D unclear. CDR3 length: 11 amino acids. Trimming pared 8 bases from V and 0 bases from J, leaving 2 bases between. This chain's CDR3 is CASGSGNTIYF. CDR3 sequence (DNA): TGTGCCAGCGGCTCTGGAAACACCATATATTTT.

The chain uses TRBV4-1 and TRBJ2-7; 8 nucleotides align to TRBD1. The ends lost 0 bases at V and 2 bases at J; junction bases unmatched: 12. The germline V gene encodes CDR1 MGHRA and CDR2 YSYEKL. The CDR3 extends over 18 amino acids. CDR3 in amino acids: CASSQDPRQGKRTYEQYF. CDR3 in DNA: TGCGCCAGCAGCCAAGATCCCCGACAGGGGAAGAGGACCTACGAGCAGTACTTC.

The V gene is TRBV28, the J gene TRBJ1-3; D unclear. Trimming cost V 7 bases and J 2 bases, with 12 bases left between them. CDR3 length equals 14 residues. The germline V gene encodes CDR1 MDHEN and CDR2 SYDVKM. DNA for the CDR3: TGTGCCAGCAACGTATGGGGAGCTGGAAACACCATATATTTT. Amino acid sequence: CASNVWGAGNTIYF.

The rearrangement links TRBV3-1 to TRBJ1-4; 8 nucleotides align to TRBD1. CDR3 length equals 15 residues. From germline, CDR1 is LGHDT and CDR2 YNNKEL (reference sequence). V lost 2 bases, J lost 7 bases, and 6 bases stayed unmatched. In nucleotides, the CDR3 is TGTGCCAGCAGCCAATTGACAGGGGAGGGTGAAAAACTGTTTTTT. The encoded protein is CASSQLTGEGEKLFF.